The clone carrying this T cell receptor beta chain has at least ten counts. Its antigen remains unknown. This sample is drawn from a study of T cells in Graves' hyperthyroidism and ophthalmopathy. Study summary: Any treatment followed the collection of peripheral blood at initial diagnosis. Study results and caveats: Prediction of ophthalmopathy progression came a median roughly 6.4 months pre-onset. Blood also contained most expanded thyroid clonotypes above 0.001.

From RNA transcripts, TCR beta CDR3 regions were amplified. The TCR CDR3 was amplified in a first-round RT-PCR using the HTBI primer set. TCRdb itself ran the multiplex PCR reads through MiXCR, one entry per CDR3 protein. Seen here are about 260,000 distinct CDR3 sequences, 16% observed once, and the top ten hold about 30%. This sample holds PBMCs from approximately 9 ml fresh peripheral blood. The sequenced sample was blood. The clonotype originates from a woman aged 18-29 years with Graves' ophthalmopathy.

The CDR3 region is CASSPTSGSYTGELFF. Written as DNA, the CDR3 is TGTGCCAGCAGCCCGACTAGCGGGAGTTACACCGGGGAGCTGTTTTTT. The rearrangement uses TRBV4-2 and TRBJ2-2, with 12 bases aligning to TRBD2. CDR1 is LGHNA and CDR2 is YNFKEQ in the germline V gene. CDR3 size: 16 residues. V was pared by 4 bases and J by 3 bases, with 3 bases of the junction left unmatched.